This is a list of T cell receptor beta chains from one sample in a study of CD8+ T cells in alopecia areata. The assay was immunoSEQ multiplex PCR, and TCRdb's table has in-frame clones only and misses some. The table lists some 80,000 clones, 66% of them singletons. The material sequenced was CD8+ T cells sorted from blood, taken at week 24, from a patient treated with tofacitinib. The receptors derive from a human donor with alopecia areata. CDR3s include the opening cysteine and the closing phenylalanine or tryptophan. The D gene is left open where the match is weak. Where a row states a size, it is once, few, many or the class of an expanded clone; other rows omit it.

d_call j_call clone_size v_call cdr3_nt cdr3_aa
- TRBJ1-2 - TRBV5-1 TGCGCCAGCAGCTTGGACAGGTTATATGGCTACACCTTC CASSLDRLYGYTF
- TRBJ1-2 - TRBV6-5 TGTGCCAGCAGTTATCGGGGTTACGATGGCTACACCTTC CASSYRGYDGYTF
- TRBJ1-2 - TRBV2 TGTGCCAGCAGTGGCCGGACAGAACGAAGGGGGGGCTACACCTTC CASSGRTERRGGYTF
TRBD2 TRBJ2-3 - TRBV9 TGTGCCAGCAGTTCGCGCTCGGGAGGGGTGAGCACAGATACGCAGTATTTT CASSSRSGGVSTDTQYF
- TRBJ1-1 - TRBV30 TGTGCCTGGAGACAGTTTTCGAACACTGAAGCTTTCTTT CAWRQFSNTEAFF
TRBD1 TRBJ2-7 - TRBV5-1 TGCGCCAGCAGCTTGAGTGGACAGGGGGCCCACGAGCAGTACTTC CASSLSGQGAHEQYF
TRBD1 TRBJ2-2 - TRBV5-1 TGCGCCAGCAGCCGGCAGGGGACAGGGGACACCGGGGAGCTGTTTTTT CASSRQGTGDTGELFF
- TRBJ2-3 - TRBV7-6 TGTGCCAGCAGCTTAACAGGGATGAGCGCAGATACGCAGTATTTT CASSLTGMSADTQYF
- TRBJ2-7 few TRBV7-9 TGTGCCAGCAGCGCTGGTGAGGGGCTTAGCTCCTACGAGCAGTACTTC CASSAGEGLSSYEQYF
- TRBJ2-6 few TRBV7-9 TGTGCCAGCAGAAAGATTAGAGTCTCTGGGGCCAACGTCCTGACTTTC CASRKIRVSGANVLTF
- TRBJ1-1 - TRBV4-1 TGCGCCAGCAGCGCCGAAGCTTGGCCCAGGGACGCTGAAGCTTTCTTT CASSAEAWPRDAEAFF
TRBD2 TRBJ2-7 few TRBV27 TGTGCCAGCAGTTTTATAAGCGGGAGATCTTACGAGCAGTACTTC CASSFISGRSYEQYF
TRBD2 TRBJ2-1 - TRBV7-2 TGTGCCAGCAGCTTAACTAGCGGGGACTACAATGAGCAGTTCTTC CASSLTSGDYNEQFF
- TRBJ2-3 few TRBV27 TGTGCCAGCAGACCCCTCCCTTTCACAGATACGCAGTATTTT CASRPLPFTDTQYF
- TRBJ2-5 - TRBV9 TGTGCCAGCAGCGAGGGGGCTAGCGGCCAAGAGACCCAGTACTTC CASSEGASGQETQYF
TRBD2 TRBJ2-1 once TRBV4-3 TGCGCCAGCAGCCAATCTGTACTAGCGGGCTACAATGAGCAGTTCTTC CASSQSVLAGYNEQFF
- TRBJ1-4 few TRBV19 TGTGCCAGTAGGCACGGGACGGTCACTAATGAAAAACTGTTTTTT CASRHGTVTNEKLFF
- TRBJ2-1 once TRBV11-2 TGTGCCAGCAGCTTAGGCCCTAGCGAGCAGTTCTTC CASSLGPSEQFF
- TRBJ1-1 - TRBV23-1 TGCGCCAGCAGTCAATACAGTGGTAACACTGAAGCTTTCTTT CASSQYSGNTEAFF
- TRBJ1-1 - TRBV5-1 TGCGCCAGCAGCTTGGATAAAGGGGCGTTTGAAGCTTTCTTT CASSLDKGAFEAFF
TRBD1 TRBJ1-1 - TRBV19 TGTGCCAGTAGCACCCCGACAGGGGAGAACACTGAAGCTTTCTTT CASSTPTGENTEAFF
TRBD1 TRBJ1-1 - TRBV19 TGTGCCAGTAAACCCGGGACAGGGGTCACCAAGGGCACTGAAGCTTTCTTT CASKPGTGVTKGTEAFF
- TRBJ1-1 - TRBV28 TGTGCCAGCAGTTTACGTGGGTGGGCCAGGGGCACTGAAGCTTTCTTT CASSLRGWARGTEAFF
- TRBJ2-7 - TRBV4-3 TGCGCCAGCAGCCCTAACCGACAGGACGAGCAGTACTTC CASSPNRQDEQYF
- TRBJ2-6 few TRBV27 TGTGCCAGCAGTTTTGGGGCCAACGTCCTGACTTTC CASSFGANVLTF
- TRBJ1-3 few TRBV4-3 TGCGCCAGCAGCCAAGATCCCGGATTCTCTGGAAACACCATATATTTT CASSQDPGFSGNTIYF
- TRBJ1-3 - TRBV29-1 TGCAGCGTTGAAAGGACGGATGGAAACACCATATATTTT CSVERTDGNTIYF
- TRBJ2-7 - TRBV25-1 TGTGCCAGCAGTGAATACAGTAAGGACGAGCAGTACTTC CASSEYSKDEQYF
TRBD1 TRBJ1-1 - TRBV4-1 TGCGCCAGCAGTCTTGGACAGGCAAACACTGAAGCTTTCTTT CASSLGQANTEAFF
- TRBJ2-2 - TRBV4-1 TGCGCCAGCAGCCTTTTAGGACAGCTCACCGGGGAGCTGTTTTTT CASSLLGQLTGELFF
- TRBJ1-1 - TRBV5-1 TGCGCCACTGCGGCGGGGGCTATGAACACTGAAGCTTTCTTT CATAAGAMNTEAFF
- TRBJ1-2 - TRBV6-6 TGTGCCACTATTGATGTTAACTATGGCTACACCTTC CATIDVNYGYTF
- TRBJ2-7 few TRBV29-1 TGCAGCGTAGTCGGGACCGACTACTACGAGCAGTACTTC CSVVGTDYYEQYF
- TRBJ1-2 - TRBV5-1 TGCGCCAGCAGCTTGGGGGCTACTCCGCTATTGGGCTACACCTTC CASSLGATPLLGYTF
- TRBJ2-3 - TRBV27 TGTGCCAGCAGTGGGGATGCAGATACGCAGTATTTT CASSGDADTQYF
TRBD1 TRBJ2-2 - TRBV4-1 TGCGCCAGCAGCCAGGTACCGGGACAGGGTACCGGGGAGCTGTTTTTT CASSQVPGQGTGELFF
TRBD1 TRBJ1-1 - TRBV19 TGTGCCACTAACCTAGGGGGCATGAACACTGAAGCTTTCTTT CATNLGGMNTEAFF
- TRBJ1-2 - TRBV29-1 TGCAGCGCGGAAGAACAGGGACGGCGAACCGCTTCTAACTATGGCTACACCTTC CSAEEQGRRTASNYGYTF
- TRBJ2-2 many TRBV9 TGTGCCAGCAGCTCCCGGACGGAGAACACCGGGGAGCTGTTTTTT CASSSRTENTGELFF
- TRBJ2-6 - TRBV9 TGTGCCAGCAGCGTAGCTGGGGCCAACGTCCTGACTTTC CASSVAGANVLTF
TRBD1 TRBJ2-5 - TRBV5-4 TGTGCCAGCAGCTCGGGACAGGGGCAAGAGACCCAGTACTTC CASSSGQGQETQYF
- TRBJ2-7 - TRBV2 TGTGCCAGCAGTGAAGCGGGAGGCCTCTCCTACGAGCAGTACTTC CASSEAGGLSYEQYF
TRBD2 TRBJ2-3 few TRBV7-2 TGTGCCAGCAGCTTGGTTAGCGGGGTTCCGGATACGCAGTATTTT CASSLVSGVPDTQYF
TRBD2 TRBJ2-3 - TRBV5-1 TGCGCCAGCAGCTTGGGGGGACTACTAAGACCAGATACGCAGTATTTT CASSLGGLLRPDTQYF
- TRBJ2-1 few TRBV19 TGTGCCAGTAGCCTTACAGAATCCTACAATGAGCAGTTCTTC CASSLTESYNEQFF
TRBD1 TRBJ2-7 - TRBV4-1 TGCGCCAGCAGCCAATTTCAGCAGGGGGCTTACGAGCAGTACTTC CASSQFQQGAYEQYF
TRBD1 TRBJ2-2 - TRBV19 TGTGCCAGTAGTATTGCGTATGGGACAGTGGCGCCCGGGGAGCTGTTTTTT CASSIAYGTVAPGELFF
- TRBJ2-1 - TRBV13 TGTGCCAGCAGCTTAGGCGAAGCAGGGGTGGAACAGTTCTTC CASSLGEAGVEQFF
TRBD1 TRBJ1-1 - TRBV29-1 TGCAGCGTGGACAGGGGGGGTACTGAAGCTTTCTTT CSVDRGGTEAFF
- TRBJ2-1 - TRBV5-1 TGCGCCAGCAGCTTCGGAGGGAGTTCCTACAATGAGCAGTTCTTC CASSFGGSSYNEQFF
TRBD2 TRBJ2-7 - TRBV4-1 TGCGCCAGCTCTAGCGGGCGGCCCTACGAGCAGTACTTC CASSSGRPYEQYF
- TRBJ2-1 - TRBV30 TGTGCCTGGAGTCTCCCGGGGGATGTCGATGAGCAGTTCTTC CAWSLPGDVDEQFF
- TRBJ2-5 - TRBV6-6 TGTGCCAGCAGTTACGGAGAGACCCAGTACTTC CASSYGETQYF